Following are 3 T cell receptor beta chains from one sample sequenced in a study of identical twins. TCRdb ran MiXCR on the 5' RACE reads and lists one entry per CDR3 protein. The sample shows about 690,000 distinct CDR3 sequences, around 6.1% of them seen only once. The sequencing sample was made of naive T cells sorted from blood. These receptors all stem from a young man in good health.

This clonotype was observed a handful of times. The chain joins TRBV3-1 to TRBJ1-6, with unresolved D. The germline V gene has CDR1 LGHDT and CDR2 YNNKEL (reference sequence). The V end lost 6 bases, the J end lost 1 base, and 7 bases lay between the germline ends. The CDR3 is made up of 14 amino acids. This CDR3 reads CASSWKSYNSPLHF. In nucleotides, the CDR3 is TGTGCCAGCAGTTGGAAGTCCTATAATTCACCCCTCCACTTT.

The chain has TRBV6-5 and TRBJ2-1, with D uncertain. The germline V and J ends were trimmed by 4 bases and 6 bases, with 10 bases remaining between them. Germline CDR1 and CDR2: MNHEY and SVGAGI. The CDR3 is 13 residues long. This CDR3 reads CASSLRRANEQFF. For the CDR3, the DNA is TGTGCCAGCAGTTTGAGACGTGCCAATGAGCAGTTCTTC.

The table lists this clonotype with a few counts. The chain combines TRBV7-9 with TRBJ1-1; D remains unclear. CDR3 length: 14 amino acids. Looked up from germline, CDR1 is SEHNR and CDR2 is FQNEAQ (reference sequence). Trimming shortened V by 5 bases and J by 1 base, and 11 bases separated the two germline ends. The CDR3 spells CASSQSPGNTEAFF. CDR3 sequence (DNA): TGTGCCAGCAGCCAAAGTCCAGGGAACACTGAAGCTTTCTTT. The complete variable domain, with remaining parts taken from reference TRBV7-9 and TRBJ1-1, reads DTGVSQNPRHKITKRGQNVTFRCDPISEHNRLYWYRQTLGQGPEFLTYFQNEAQLEKSRLLSDRFSAERPKGSFSTLEIQRTEQGDSAMYLCASSQSPGNTEAFFGQGTRLTVV.